The source of this T cell receptor (beta chain) is a study of T cell repertoires in cytomegalovirus infection. Study summary: Matching HLA type and CMV infection were both indicated by public TCR beta signatures. The study's findings and limits: HLA-C-restricted, CMV-specific TCR beta clonotypes were dominant ex vivo. Based on cumulative public TCR beta family frequency, carriers of CMV plus the relevant HLA were identified.

This clonotype was found a few times. Its antigen is as yet unknown. MiXCR, run by TCRdb on the reads, gives a single entry per CDR3 protein. This sample has more than 45,000 distinct CDR3 sequences, with around 33% found just once. The sequencing input was PBMCs, sequenced either directly or after in vitro stimulation (not recorded which). The TCR comes from a human donor in good health (CMV status not recorded). Some clones in this sample may be carry-over from other donors' samples.

The CDR3 loop reads CASSLRGANTIYF. The CDR3 DNA follows: TGTGCCAGCAGCCTCAGGGGGGCAAACACCATATATTTT. The J gene is TRBJ1-3, the V gene TRBV7-2; 7 nucleotides match TRBD1. Per the germline V gene, CDR1 is SGHTA and CDR2 is FQGNSA. The CDR3 runs 13 residues. Trimming took 5 bases from V and 6 from J; bases not matched to a gene: 4.